This TCR beta chain was identified in a study of T-cell reconstitution after alpha-beta-depleted transplantation in children. The CDR3 extends over 16 amino acids. Germline V gene data show CDR1 as DFQATT and CDR2 as SNEGSKA (reference sequence). V lost 0 bases and J 0 bases, leaving 15 bases between the germline ends. Notes on the study in general: Some patients' high day-60 TCRbeta diversity was attributed to recipient cells surviving conditioning. At one year after transplant, newly produced T cells mostly accounted for T-cell counts and diversity.

A library of TCRbeta sequences, prepared with unique molecular identifiers, was generated. In TCRdb, the PCR reads were re-called with MiXCR into one record per CDR3 protein. The sample has around 300,000 distinct CDR3 sequences, around 20% seen once. About this clonotype: No antigen is known for it.

The sequence derives from a male patient younger than 18 who had a stem cell transplant for acute lymphoblastic leukemia, so the T cells may come from the graft donor. This material consisted of PBMCs, mostly from graft donor cells, taken 180 days after TCRalphabeta/CD19-depleted stem cell transplant. The chain joins TRBV20-1 to TRBJ2-7; D uncertain. The CDR3 region is CSARDQKTRSSYEQYF. The CDR3 nucleotides read TGCAGTGCTAGAGATCAAAAGACCAGGAGCTCCTACGAGCAGTACTTC.